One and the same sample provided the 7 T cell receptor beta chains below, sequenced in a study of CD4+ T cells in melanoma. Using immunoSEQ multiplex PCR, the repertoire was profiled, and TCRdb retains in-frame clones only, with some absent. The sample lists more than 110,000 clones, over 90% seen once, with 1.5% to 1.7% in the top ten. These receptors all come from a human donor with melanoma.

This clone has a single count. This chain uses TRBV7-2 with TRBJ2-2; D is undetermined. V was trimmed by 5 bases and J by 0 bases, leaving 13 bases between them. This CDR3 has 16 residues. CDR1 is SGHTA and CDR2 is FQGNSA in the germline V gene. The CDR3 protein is CASSPLFWTNTGELFF. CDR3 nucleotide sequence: TGTGCCAGCAGCCCCCTTTTCTGGACGAACACCGGGGAGCTGTTTTTT.

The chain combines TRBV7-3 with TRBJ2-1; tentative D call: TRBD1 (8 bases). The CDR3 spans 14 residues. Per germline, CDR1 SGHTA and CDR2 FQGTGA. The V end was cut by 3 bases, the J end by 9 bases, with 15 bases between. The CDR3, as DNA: TGTGCCAGCAGCTTTACAGGGGGGGATGGTGAGCAGTTCTTC. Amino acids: CASSFTGGDGEQFF.

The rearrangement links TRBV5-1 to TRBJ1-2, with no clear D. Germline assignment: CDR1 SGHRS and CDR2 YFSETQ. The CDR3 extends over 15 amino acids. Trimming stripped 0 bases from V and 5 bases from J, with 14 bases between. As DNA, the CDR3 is TGCGCCAGCAGCTTGGAGGGCAGATCAGCTTATGGCTACACCTTC. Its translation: CASSLEGRSAYGYTF. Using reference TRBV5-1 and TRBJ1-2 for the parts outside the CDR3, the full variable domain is KAGVTQTPRYLIKTRGQQVTLSCSPISGHRSVSWYQQTPGQGLQFLFEYFSETQRNKGNFPGRFSGRQFSNSRSEMNVSTLELGDSALYLCASSLEGRSAYGYTFGSGTRLTVV.

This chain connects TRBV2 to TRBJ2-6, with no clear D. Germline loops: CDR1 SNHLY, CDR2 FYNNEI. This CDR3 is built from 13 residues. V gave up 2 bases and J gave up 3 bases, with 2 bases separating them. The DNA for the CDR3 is TGTGCCAGCAGTGAATTTGGGGCCAACGTCCTGACTTTC. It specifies CASSEFGANVLTF.

CDR3 sequence (DNA): TGTGCCAGCAGCTCCGGACAGGGTAGGGGGGAGACCCAGTACTTC. Translating gives CASSSGQGRGETQYF. The rearrangement links TRBV4-2 to TRBJ2-5; 8 nucleotides match TRBD1. The trim removed 5 bases at V and 5 bases at J, leaving 10 bases unmatched. There are 15 residues in the CDR3. The germline V gene has CDR1 LGHNA and CDR2 YNFKEQ.

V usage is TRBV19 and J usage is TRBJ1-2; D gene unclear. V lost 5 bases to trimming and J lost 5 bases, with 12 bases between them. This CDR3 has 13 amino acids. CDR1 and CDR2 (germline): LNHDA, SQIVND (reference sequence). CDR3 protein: CASSPGYLYGYTF. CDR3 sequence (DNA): TGTGCCAGTAGTCCGGGATATCTTTATGGCTACACCTTC.

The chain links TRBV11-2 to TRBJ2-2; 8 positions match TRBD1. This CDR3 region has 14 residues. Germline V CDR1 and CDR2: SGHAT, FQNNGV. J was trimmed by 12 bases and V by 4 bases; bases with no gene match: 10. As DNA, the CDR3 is TGTGCCAGCAGCTCTCGACAGGGGCCTCCGAAGCTGTTTTTT. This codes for CASSSRQGPPKLFF.